Each of the 26 T cell receptor beta chains below was sequenced from the same sample in a study of blood T cell repertoires in COVID-19. Some clones are missing from TCRdb's copy, which holds only in-frame ones; the method was immunoSEQ multiplex PCR. The table has a few hundred thousand clones, roughly 90% seen once. The sample comprised peripheral blood. These receptors originate from an older woman with COVID-19, enrolled during active disease.

In its sample, this clone was seen once. The chain has TRBV2 and TRBJ2-2; TRBD2 matches 8 bases. With V trimmed by 2 bases and J by 2 bases, 4 bases remained unmatched. CDR1 and CDR2 from the germline V gene are SNHLY and FYNNEI. The CDR3 consists of 16 residues. The CDR3 coding sequence is TGTGCCAGCAGTGAATTGAGCGGGGGAAACACCGGGGAGCTGTTTTTT. It yields the protein CASSELSGGNTGELFF. Combining the CDR3 with reference TRBV2 and TRBJ2-2 gives the whole variable domain EPEVTQTPSHQVTQMGQEVILRCVPISNHLYFYWYRQILGQKVEFLVSFYNNEISEKSEIFDDQFSVERPDGSNFTLKIRSTKLEDSAMYFCASSELSGGNTGELFFGEGSRLTVL.

The count of this clone is one. The genes are TRBV5-1 and TRBJ1-2; 9 bases agree with TRBD1. V shed 0 bases, J shed 7 bases, and the junction held 13 bases outside the gene matches. CDR3 length equals 17 residues. The germline V gene encodes CDR1 SGHRS and CDR2 YFSETQ. CDR3 sequence: CASSLEGQGLFPPGYTF. The CDR3 nucleotides read TGCGCCAGCAGCTTGGAGGGACAGGGTCTATTTCCCCCTGGCTACACCTTC.

Only a few counts were recorded for this clone. The sample carries other DNA sequences with the same CDR3. The chain links TRBV29-1 to TRBJ1-5; no firm D call. The ends were cut back, 7 bases at V and 4 bases at J, with 14 bases in the middle. Per the germline V gene, CDR1 is SQVTM and CDR2 is ANQGSEA. The CDR3 runs 13 residues. CDR3 region: CSASRGVNQPQHF. The DNA for the CDR3 is TGCAGCGCGAGCCGAGGAGTAAATCAGCCCCAGCATTTT.

The chain is built from TRBV20-1 and TRBJ1-2; 7 bases align to TRBD1. Germline CDR1 reads DFQATT; CDR2 reads SNEGSKA (reference sequence). With V trimmed by 3 bases and J by 4 bases, 8 bases remained unmatched. CDR3 length: 14 amino acids. The CDR3 bases are TGCAGTGCTAGTCCGGGACAGCAAATCTATGGCTACACCTTC. Amino acids: CSASPGQQIYGYTF.

The DNA of the CDR3 is TGTGCCAGCAGGGAACTCCCCCGGGACAGGGCGTACTATTTCGTGGGCAATCAGCCCCAGCATTTT. Protein product: CASRELPRDRAYYFVGNQPQHF. The chain is built from TRBV6-1 and TRBJ1-5; TRBD1 matches at 9 bases. The CDR3 loop spans 22 amino acids. V trimming: 6 bases; J trimming: 2 bases; junction bases outside the gene matches: 26. The germline gives CDR1 MNHNS, CDR2 SASEGT.

V and J are TRBV14 and TRBJ1-1, with TRBD1 identical over 7 bases. Looked up from germline, CDR1 is SGHDN and CDR2 is FVKESK. The CDR3 runs 13 residues. The junction had 5 bases not matched to a gene; V was cut back by 5 bases and J by 5 bases. The CDR3 loop reads CASSANRGTEAFF. CDR3 DNA sequence: TGTGCCAGCAGCGCGAACAGGGGTACTGAAGCTTTCTTT.

The rearrangement links TRBV4-3 to TRBJ1-1; D is perhaps TRBD1 (6 bases). This CDR3 is built from 18 residues. CDR1 LGHNA and CDR2 YSLEER come from the germline V gene. Trimming took off 1 base at V and 5 bases at J, with 23 bases between the two ends. The CDR3 sequence is CASSQGAGVIPIKTEAFF. CDR3 nucleotides: TGCGCCAGCAGCCAAGGGGCAGGGGTGATCCCTATAAAGACTGAAGCTTTCTTT.

The chain carries TRBV19 and TRBJ2-1; D possibly corresponds to TRBD2 (7 bases). V was trimmed by 8 bases and J by 4 bases, leaving 15 bases between them. This CDR3 region has 14 residues. Per the germline V gene, CDR1 is LNHDA and CDR2 is SQIVND (reference sequence). CDR3 residues: CASHGGGLYNEQFF. The CDR3 DNA is TGTGCCAGTCATGGCGGGGGCCTTTACAATGAGCAGTTCTTC.

The J gene is TRBJ1-1, the V gene TRBV30; D perhaps matches TRBD1 (5 bases). Trimming cost V 2 bases and J 10 bases, with 14 bases left between them. Germline V gene sequence: CDR1 GTSNPN, CDR2 SVGIG (reference sequence). The length of the CDR3 is 12 residues. The CDR3 nucleotides read TGTGCCTGGAGTCGGGCCCTGGGGGGAGCTTTCTTT. Encoded protein: CAWSRALGGAFF.

The rearrangement links TRBV7-2 to TRBJ2-3; 11 nucleotides agree with TRBD2. The junction had 5 bases not matched to a gene; V was cut back by 1 base and J by 2 bases. Germline CDR1 and CDR2: SGHTA and FQGNSA. CDR3 length equals 17 residues. The CDR3 nucleotides are TGTGCCAGCAGCTTAGGGTCTAGCGGGGGGATCACAGATACGCAGTATTTT. Translated, it gives CASSLGSSGGITDTQYF.

The rearrangement joins TRBV9 to TRBJ1-2; possibly TRBD1 for D (6 bases). Between the trimmed V and J ends, which lost 3 bases and 8 bases, there was a span of 14 bases. CDR3 length: 13 amino acids. Germline loops: CDR1 SGDLS, CDR2 YYNGEE. The CDR3: CASSASRGWGYTF. CDR3 sequence (DNA): TGTGCCAGCAGCGCGAGCAGGGGTTGGGGCTACACCTTC. Variable domain in full (rest from reference TRBV9 and TRBJ1-2): DSGVTQTPKHLITATGQRVTLRCSPRSGDLSVYWYQQSLDQGLQFLIQYYNGEERAKGNILERFSAQQFPDLHSELNLSSLELGDSALYFCASSASRGWGYTFGSGTRLTVV.

This chain joins TRBV4-3 and TRBJ2-7, with D possibly being TRBD1 (5 bases). Germline V gene lookup returns CDR1 LGHNA and CDR2 YSLEER. This CDR3 contains 15 residues. V was clipped by 0 bases and J by 6 bases, with 15 bases between them. In DNA, the CDR3 is TGCGCCAGCAGCCAAGATAGAAGGCAGGGAACCGAGCAGTACTTC. Residues: CASSQDRRQGTEQYF.

The CDR3 region has the DNA TGTGCCTGGAGTTCGGGTGCCTACGAGCAGTACTTC. Its translation is CAWSSGAYEQYF. The rearrangement uses TRBV30 and TRBJ2-7; D ambiguous. The CDR3 extends over 12 amino acids. Germline V gene sequence: CDR1 GTSNPN, CDR2 SVGIG (reference sequence). Trimming took 2 bases from V and 2 from J, leaving 7 bases between them. The full variable domain, in which reference TRBV30 and TRBJ2-7 provide the parts outside the CDR3, is SQTIHQWPATLVQPVGSPLSLECTVEGTSNPNLYWYRQAAGRGLQLLFYSVGIGQISSEVPQNLSASRPQDRQFILSSKKLLLSDSGFYLCAWSSGAYEQYFGPGTRLTVT.

The rearrangement links TRBV5-4 to TRBJ2-3, with D unclear. The CDR3 contains 13 residues. Germline CDR1 and CDR2: SGHNT and YYREEE (reference sequence). The germline V and J ends were trimmed by 4 bases and 1 base, with 7 bases remaining between them. The CDR3, as DNA: TGTGCCAGCAGCGCGGCAGGCACAGATACGCAGTATTTT. This encodes CASSAAGTDTQYF.

The chain is built from TRBV2 and TRBJ1-2, with D unresolved. Looked up from germline, CDR1 is SNHLY and CDR2 is FYNNEI. The CDR3 is made up of 12 amino acids. Trimming took 6 bases from V and 5 from J, leaving 10 bases between them. The CDR3 protein is CASSVRIYGYTF. The CDR3 DNA reads TGTGCCAGCAGCGTCAGGATTTATGGCTACACCTTC.

The chain joins TRBV18 to TRBJ2-2; 9 nucleotides line up with TRBD1. The V segment lost 3 bases and the J segment 3 bases; nucleotides outside the gene matches: 5. The V gene's germline CDR1 is KGHSH and CDR2 LQKENI. CDR3 length: 16 amino acids. CDR3 sequence: CASSPRRDRDTGELFF. The CDR3 DNA reads as TGTGCCAGCTCACCTCGGCGGGACAGGGACACCGGGGAGCTGTTTTTT.

V gene TRBV7-2 combines with J gene TRBJ1-2; 7 bases are a match to TRBD1. The germline V gene encodes CDR1 SGHTA and CDR2 FQGNSA. The CDR3 runs 16 residues. The V gene end was trimmed by 1 base and the J gene end by 4 bases; junction bases not matched to a gene: 9. The CDR3 DNA reads as TGTGCCAGCAGCTTAGAGGGCAGGGGGGCACCCTATGGCTACACCTTC. It encodes CASSLEGRGAPYGYTF.

This chain links TRBV5-4 with TRBJ2-5; possible D gene TRBD1, 5 bases. The CDR3 extends over 15 amino acids. From germline, CDR1 is SGHNT and CDR2 YYREEE (reference sequence). V was cut by 0 bases and J by 5 bases, with 14 bases left in between. The CDR3 bases are TGTGCCAGCAGCTTGGACACTTCAGGGTGGGAGACCCAGTACTTC. Its protein product is CASSLDTSGWETQYF.

The chain has TRBV28 and TRBJ1-3; no definite D call. Looked up from germline, CDR1 is MDHEN and CDR2 is SYDVKM. The CDR3 is 14 residues long. The V and J ends lost 3 bases and 1 base respectively, with 7 bases between them. The CDR3 coding sequence is TGTGCCAGCAGTTTCCGAGGGTCTGGAAACACCATATATTTT. Its translation: CASSFRGSGNTIYF.

This clone was seen more than once but under ten times. The rearrangement uses TRBV4-1 and TRBJ1-6; no definite D call. Trimming pared 0 bases from V and 5 bases from J, leaving 8 bases between. Germline assignment: CDR1 MGHRA and CDR2 YSYEKL. This CDR3 spans 15 amino acids. In DNA, the CDR3 is TGCGCCAGCAGCCAAGAAGGGAGTCATAATTCACCCCTCCACTTT. Its translation is CASSQEGSHNSPLHF.

This rearrangement joins TRBV2 to TRBJ1-5; possibly TRBD1 for D (6 bases). CDR1 and CDR2 (germline): SNHLY, FYNNEI. This CDR3 contains 13 residues. The V gene lost 8 bases and the J gene lost 4 bases, with 12 bases spanning the gap. CDR3: CASLGGRNQPQHF. The CDR3 nucleotides read TGTGCCAGCCTTGGGGGCAGAAATCAGCCCCAGCATTTT.

The chain employs TRBV7-9 and TRBJ2-5, with D maybe TRBD1 (5 bases). The CDR3 contains 13 residues. CDR1 and CDR2 (germline): SEHNR, FQNEAQ (reference sequence). V was clipped by 3 bases and J by 2 bases, with 7 bases between them. The CDR3: CASSLTVQETQYF. CDR3 coding DNA: TGTGCCAGCAGCTTGACAGTACAAGAGACCCAGTACTTC. Filled out from reference TRBV7-9 and TRBJ2-5, the complete variable domain reads DTGVSQNPRHKITKRGQNVTFRCDPISEHNRLYWYRQTLGQGPEFLTYFQNEAQLEKSRLLSDRFSAERPKGSFSTLEIQRTEQGDSAMYLCASSLTVQETQYFGPGTRLLVL.

The chain carries TRBV19 and TRBJ1-1; D perhaps matches TRBD1 (6 bases). Looked up from germline, CDR1 is LNHDA and CDR2 is SQIVND (reference sequence). Trimming took 5 bases from V and 0 from J, leaving 10 bases between them. CDR3 length equals 14 residues. This CDR3 is CASSYGGLNTEAFF. CDR3 DNA sequence: TGTGCCAGTAGTTATGGGGGCTTGAACACTGAAGCTTTCTTT.

Written as DNA, the CDR3 is TGTGCCAGCACCTCCCCGGGTCGGGAAAAACTGTTTTTT. It encodes CASTSPGREKLFF. V and J are TRBV7-2 and TRBJ1-4, with D unclear. This CDR3 is 13 amino acids long. Germline V gives CDR1 SGHTA, CDR2 FQGNSA. V was cut by 7 bases and J by 8 bases, with 14 bases left in between.

This clone is a singleton in its sample. This chain uses TRBV4-3 with TRBJ2-1, with 8 bases lining up with TRBD2. Germline V lookup: CDR1 LGHNA, CDR2 YSLEER. CDR3 length: 14 residues. The V gene end was trimmed by 5 bases and the J gene end by 4 bases; junction bases not matched to a gene: 4. As DNA, the CDR3 is TGCGCCAGCAGCAACCAGCGGGGGTACAATGAGCAGTTCTTC. Its translation is CASSNQRGYNEQFF.

The chain combines TRBV6-1 with TRBJ1-2; D is undetermined. Trimming took 0 bases from V and 4 from J, leaving 9 bases between them. This CDR3 is 14 amino acids long. The germline gives CDR1 MNHNS, CDR2 SASEGT. CDR3 bases: TGTGCCAGCAGTGAAGCTAGTCAGGCCTATGGCTACACCTTC. Translation: CASSEASQAYGYTF.